This T cell receptor beta chain stems from a study of T-cell memory formation after mild COVID-19. Study-wide results and caveats: Contracting CD4+ clones were located mainly in CM and EM, and CD8+ clones in EMRA. Contracting clones, day 15 to 85, had balanced CD4/CD8, and later expanders favored CD4+. Second-wave clones reaching peak frequency on day 37 lacked confirmed SARS-CoV-2 specificity.

Germline V gene data show CDR1 as SGHRS and CDR2 as YFSETQ. J lost 2 bases, V lost 3 bases, and 5 bases had no gene match. There are 15 residues in the CDR3. Constant-segment primers served in 5'RACE that generated TCR alpha and TCR beta cDNA libraries bearing sample barcodes and UMIs. One entry per CDR3 protein results from TCRdb running MiXCR on the 5' RACE reads. The data show some 300,000 distinct CDR3 sequences, 15% to 20% seen once. Points on this clonotype: The antigen is undetermined.

The receptor's source is a man aged 18-30 years who had mild COVID-19 (a few samples of this study predate the infection). Cell type and time point are not known. The V call is TRBV5-1, the J call TRBJ1-1; 9 nucleotides agree with TRBD1. Sequenced input: PBMCs or a T cell subset sorted from them (not recorded which). CDR3 sequence: CASSWGQGFNTEAFF. CDR3 coding DNA: TGCGCCAGCAGCTGGGGACAGGGCTTTAACACTGAAGCTTTCTTT.